The rows below give T cell receptor beta chains drawn from one sample of a study of blood T cell repertoires in COVID-19. The data were produced by immunoSEQ multiplex PCR, yet TCRdb's version contains in-frame clones alone and is incomplete. This table holds more than 150,000 clones, 75% to 90% found once. What was sequenced was peripheral blood. These receptors all stem from a woman aged 35 to 49 with acute or convalescent COVID-19. Each CDR3 is given with its conserved first and last residue. D genes are given only for firm matches. Clone size is not always given. Where it is, it says once, few, many or a class for expanded clones.

J: TRBJ2-3; size: -; D: -; V: TRBV5-1; CDR3: CASSPLVTSTDTQYF; DNA: TGCGCCAGCAGCCCTCTTGTAACTAGCACAGATACGCAGTATTTT
J: TRBJ1-5; size: -; D: TRBD1; V: TRBV7-2; CDR3: CASSLEGQGGGSNQPQHF; DNA: TGTGCCAGCAGCTTAGAGGGACAGGGGGGAGGTAGCAATCAGCCCCAGCATTTT
J: TRBJ2-2; size: -; D: TRBD1; V: TRBV9; CDR3: CASSPQTGWNTGELFF; DNA: TGTGCCAGCAGCCCACAGACAGGGTGGAACACCGGGGAGCTGTTTTTT
J: TRBJ2-3; size: -; D: -; V: TRBV30; CDR3: CAWSVTGGAADTQYF; DNA: TGTGCCTGGAGTGTAACGGGTGGGGCTGCGGATACGCAGTATTTT
J: TRBJ1-6; size: -; D: -; V: TRBV29-1; CDR3: CSVEGGGAEGDNSPLHF; DNA: TGCAGCGTTGAAGGAGGGGGGGCCGAAGGAGATAATTCACCCCTCCACTTT
J: TRBJ1-4; size: -; D: TRBD1; V: TRBV27; CDR3: CASSFKGAGVEKLFF; DNA: TGTGCCAGCAGTTTTAAGGGGGCAGGGGTAGAAAAACTGTTTTTT
J: TRBJ2-1; size: -; D: -; V: TRBV24-1; CDR3: CATSESSYNEQFF; DNA: TGTGCCACCAGTGAGAGCTCCTACAATGAGCAGTTCTTC
J: TRBJ1-5; size: -; D: TRBD1; V: TRBV5-1; CDR3: CASSLSGGNQPQHF; DNA: TGCGCCAGCAGCTTGTCAGGGGGTAATCAGCCCCAGCATTTT
J: TRBJ1-6; size: -; D: TRBD1; V: TRBV29-1; CDR3: CSVSGQGANSPLHF; DNA: TGCAGCGTCTCGGGACAGGGAGCCAATTCACCCCTCCACTTT
J: TRBJ2-1; size: -; D: -; V: TRBV11-2; CDR3: CASSSVYGYPYNEQFF; DNA: TGTGCCAGCAGCTCCGTTTACGGTTATCCCTACAATGAGCAGTTCTTC
J: TRBJ1-1; size: -; D: -; V: TRBV27; CDR3: CASSDPRFRGMNTEAFF; DNA: TGTGCCAGCAGTGATCCCCGGTTTAGAGGCATGAACACTGAAGCTTTCTTT
J: TRBJ2-5; size: few; D: -; V: TRBV19; CDR3: CASKKLDGEETQYF; DNA: TGTGCCAGTAAAAAGCTAGACGGTGAAGAGACCCAGTACTTC
J: TRBJ2-4; size: -; D: -; V: TRBV19; CDR3: CASSMGRTAKNIQYF; DNA: TGTGCCAGTAGTATGGGCCGAACAGCCAAAAACATTCAGTACTTC
J: TRBJ2-1; size: once; D: TRBD2; V: TRBV29-1; CDR3: CSTLAGVFDNEQFF; DNA: TGCAGCACACTAGCGGGAGTTTTCGACAATGAGCAGTTCTTC
J: TRBJ2-5; size: -; D: -; V: TRBV19; CDR3: CASSMGLDQETQYF; DNA: TGTGCCAGTAGTATGGGACTTGATCAAGAGACCCAGTACTTC
J: TRBJ2-3; size: -; D: -; V: TRBV5-8; CDR3: CASSLASQGTDTQYF; DNA: TGTGCCAGCAGCTTGGCGTCCCAGGGCACAGATACGCAGTATTTT
J: TRBJ1-4; size: -; D: -; V: TRBV2; CDR3: CASRHRDPFNEKLFF; DNA: TGTGCCAGCAGGCACAGGGACCCCTTTAATGAAAAACTGTTTTTT
J: TRBJ2-1; size: -; D: TRBD2; V: TRBV10-3; CDR3: CAISEFVDGTSGSSYNEQFF; DNA: TGTGCCATCAGTGAATTTGTCGACGGGACTAGCGGAAGCTCCTACAATGAGCAGTTCTTC
J: TRBJ2-7; size: once; D: -; V: TRBV7-2; CDR3: CASSRSSYEQYF; DNA: TGTGCCAGCAGCCGGAGCTCCTACGAGCAGTACTTC
J: TRBJ2-3; size: -; D: -; V: TRBV27; CDR3: CASSSRGYTDTQYF; DNA: TGTGCCAGCAGTTCCCGGGGTTACACAGATACGCAGTATTTT
J: TRBJ1-4; size: -; D: -; V: TRBV5-6; CDR3: CASSSRHWSFREKLFF; DNA: TGTGCCAGCAGCTCCCGCCATTGGAGTTTTCGAGAAAAACTGTTTTTT
J: TRBJ2-3; size: -; D: TRBD2; V: TRBV27; CDR3: CASSYSGRGTDTQYF; DNA: TGTGCCAGCAGTTATAGCGGGAGAGGCACAGATACGCAGTATTTT